The text below deals with one T cell receptor (beta chain). The data belong to a study of blood T cell repertoires in COVID-19. Sequencing used immunoSEQ multiplex PCR; TCRdb keeps in-frame clones, though not all of them. The sample contains tens of thousands of clones, approximately 88% of which appear only once. V dropped 1 base and J dropped 4 bases, with 8 bases sitting between them. The length of the CDR3 is 14 residues. Looked up from germline, CDR1 is SGDLS and CDR2 is YYNGEE. The sequenced sample was peripheral blood. J is TRBJ1-4 and V is TRBV9; D is uncertain. The sequence derives from a man between 60 and 75 years old with COVID-19, enrolled during active disease. The CDR3 reads CASSVNSNNEKLFF. The CDR3 bases are TGTGCCAGCAGCGTAAACAGCAATAATGAAAAACTGTTTTTT.